This TCR beta chain emerged from a study of cytomegalovirus exposure and HLA in healthy donors (dated by TCRdb to about 2017). About the study as a whole: A later analysis indicated that the roughly 120 validation repertoires were generated on the platform also employed for the approximately 690 repertoires of the first cohort. The aim of the study was to test whether cataloging public T cell receptors could identify signatures of past pathogen exposure. Besides the first cohort of roughly 640 subjects, a separate validation cohort made up of 120 different subjects was used. To predict cytomegalovirus infection status, the study combined high-throughput TCR immunosequencing, statistical association of individual TCRs with disease status, and machine learning. Study-wide conclusions, independent of this receptor: Most TCR sequences were observed very rarely across donors, whereas some public TCRs were present in many individuals. The classifier was reported to diagnose cytomegalovirus status with high specificity and sensitivity in both the original and validation cohorts. Three of the identified cytomegalovirus-associated TCR beta chains were confirmed in vitro to be specific for cytomegalovirus antigens. Subsequent analysis determined that TCRs grouped into clusters in the first cohort also showed a tendency toward co-occurrence across the 120 or so validation repertoires, and approximately 94% of cluster scores exceeded 0. According to the authors, the approach could potentially be generalized to other disease states and immunological phenotypes. A later analysis had no HLA typing for the validation cohort, so co-occurrence there was scored across all 120 or so repertoires. A total of fewer than 200 TCR beta chains were listed by the study as associated with cytomegalovirus.

A remark on this clone: Its specific antigen is unknown. Base qualities were left out, and no much larger clone turns up one base away.

Library creation used the immunoSEQ multiplex PCR assay. As for how the authors treated the data: A statistical classification framework was built to diagnose cytomegalovirus status from the catalog of TCR beta chain sequences. The immuneACCESS repertoire file appears here via TCRdb, limited to in-frame rearrangements. These files lack a portion of the clones; in checked studies, under half of the deficit traces to unresolved V genes, and the cause of the others is not known. V, J and clone size reflect that table, while D and trimming were determined from the DNA. This sample comprises approximately 300,000 clones, more than 80% of them detected only once. Jointly, the top ten make up approximately 0.84% of the sample. CDR1 and CDR2, per the germline V gene, are MGHDK and SYGVNS. From its cysteine to its phenylalanine, the CDR3 spans 16 amino acids. Only the CDR3 DNA stays, 48 bases, in frame from base 1. The junction shows trimming of 3 bases on V and 3 bases on J, and the gene matches do not reach 8 bases of it.

The donors were included in the validation cohort of 90 to 150 subjects, a group kept apart from the roughly 700-subject first cohort. The TCR sequence derives from a woman aged 18-35 years in good health and CMV-seronegative. The chain uses TRBV25-1 and TRBJ1-1; TRBD1 lines up with 9 middle nucleotides. The sample taken for sequencing was PBMCs. CDR3 loop: CASSEGTGIADTEAFF. The DNA sequence reads TGTGCCAGCAGTGAGGGGACAGGGATAGCGGACACTGAAGCTTTCTTT.